The following is a T cell receptor (beta chain) sequence with its context. V lost 5 bases and J 3 bases, leaving 10 bases between the germline ends. This CDR3 has 13 residues. Per germline, CDR1 MNHEY and CDR2 SMNVEV (reference sequence). Authors' processing steps: Nucleated cell number was recorded as an estimate derived from reference gene primer amplification. Data came from immunoSEQ multiplex PCR; TCRdb stores just in-frame clones and leaves some out. Clone size and the V and J calls come from that table; the DNA yielded D and trimming. The top ten hold about 2% of the sample, which has a few hundred thousand clones, more than 75% seen once. This entry comes from a study of blood T cell repertoires in COVID-19. Study-level information: T cells, B-cell-depleted T cells, or PBMCs supplied cDNA or gDNA.

The chain carries TRBV27 and TRBJ1-1; D ambiguous. Sequencing was carried out using PBMCs or T cells enriched from blood (not recorded which). This receptor was obtained from a woman between 40 and 50 years old who had recovered from COVID-19. This chain's CDR3 is CASSLVQYTEAFF. The CDR3 coding sequence is TGTGCCAGCAGTCTGGTACAGTACACTGAAGCTTTCTTT.